The 25 T cell receptor beta chains listed next were all sequenced from one sample in a study of T-cell memory formation after mild COVID-19. In TCRdb, the 5' RACE reads were re-called with MiXCR into one record per CDR3 protein. The sample includes 400,000 or so distinct CDR3 sequences, about 19% seen only once; the top ten take 7.5% to 10%. The sample consisted of PBMCs or a T cell subset sorted from them (not recorded which). These receptors all stem from an adult woman who had mild COVID-19 (a few samples of this study predate the infection). Cell type and time point are not known.

The CDR3 DNA follows: TGTGCCAGCAGCTTGGGGTGGGGCGGAGGAACTAGCACAGATACGCAGTATTTT. Translated: CASSLGWGGGTSTDTQYF. The J gene is TRBJ2-3, the V gene TRBV5-6, with D perhaps being TRBD1 or TRBD2 (5 bases each). V was clipped by 0 bases and J by 0 bases, with 17 bases between them. The CDR3 extends over 18 amino acids. Per germline, CDR1 SGHDT and CDR2 YYEEEE.

The table lists this clonotype with a few counts. This chain uses TRBV4-3 with TRBJ2-3, with D tentatively TRBD1 or TRBD2 (5 bases each). This CDR3 spans 16 amino acids. V lost 0 bases, J lost 1 base, and 11 bases lay in between. Germline loops: CDR1 LGHNA, CDR2 YSLEER. CDR3 in DNA: TGCGCCAGCAGCCAAGATCGGGGCAGGCGCACAGATACGCAGTATTTT. Translated, it gives CASSQDRGRRTDTQYF.

This clonotype occurred a few times. V usage is TRBV24-1 and J usage is TRBJ2-1; the match to TRBD2 covers 10 bases. Germline CDR1 KGHDR, CDR2 SFDVKD. Losses at the gene ends were 0 bases for V and 9 bases for J; bases not matched to a gene: 7. This CDR3 region has 16 residues. CDR3 nucleotides: TGTGCCACCAGTGATTTGGGGACTAGCGCGGGTAGTGAGCAGTTCTTC. This encodes CATSDLGTSAGSEQFF.

V gene TRBV5-1 combines with J gene TRBJ2-3, with 9 bases that match TRBD1. CDR1 is SGHRS and CDR2 is YFSETQ in the germline V gene. The J segment lost 0 bases and the V segment lost 2 bases, leaving 4 bases of the junction unmatched. CDR3 length: 16 amino acids. The CDR3 region is CASSLGQGPSTDTQYF. In DNA form, the CDR3 reads TGCGCCAGCAGCTTAGGACAGGGGCCAAGCACAGATACGCAGTATTTT.

The V and J genes are TRBV7-9 and TRBJ2-5; D is perhaps TRBD2 (5 bases). The length of the CDR3 is 16 residues. CDR1 SEHNR and CDR2 FQNEAQ come from the germline V gene (reference sequence). V lost 5 bases to trimming and J lost 1 base, with 17 bases between them. DNA for the CDR3: TGTGCCAGCAGCCCACCCACCAGCGGAACCCAAGAGACCCAGTACTTC. This codes for CASSPPTSGTQETQYF.

This clonotype has just a few counts. The chain uses TRBV12-3 or TRBV12-4 and TRBJ2-7; 10 bases match TRBD1. J was trimmed by 6 bases and V by 4 bases; bases with no gene match: 9. The CDR3 contains 15 residues. The CDR3 spells CASSSPGQGSAEQYF. CDR3 in DNA: TGTGCCAGCAGTTCTCCGGGACAGGGGTCGGCCGAGCAGTACTTC.

The gene calls are TRBV20-1 and TRBJ2-3; D not certain. This CDR3 has 14 residues. Trimming pared 5 bases from V and 1 base from J, leaving 13 bases between. The V gene's germline CDR1 is DFQATT and CDR2 SNEGSKA (reference sequence). CDR3: CSALDPRGTDTQYF. In DNA, the CDR3 is TGCAGTGCTCTGGACCCACGGGGCACAGATACGCAGTATTTT.

The V gene is TRBV6-2 or TRBV6-3, the J gene TRBJ2-1; no definite D call. Germline CDR1 reads MNHEY; CDR2 reads SVGEGT. The length of the CDR3 is 13 residues. Deletions cut 5 bases from V and 3 bases from J, with 8 bases between. The CDR3 coding sequence is TGTGCCAGCAGTACGGAACACTACAATGAGCAGTTCTTC. The encoded protein is CASSTEHYNEQFF.

This clonotype was detected a few times. This chain connects TRBV27 to TRBJ2-5; 8 bases map to TRBD2. Trimming at V came to 4 bases and at J to 4 bases, leaving 2 bases not matched to a gene. The V gene's germline CDR1 is MNHEY and CDR2 SMNVEV (reference sequence). The CDR3 covers 13 residues. CDR3: CASSSLAVETQYF. The CDR3 DNA is TGTGCCAGCAGTTCACTAGCGGTAGAGACCCAGTACTTC.

This clonotype was seen a few times. The chain joins TRBV5-1 to TRBJ1-2; D is possibly TRBD1 (6 bases). Germline V gives CDR1 SGHRS, CDR2 YFSETQ. V was pared by 4 bases and J by 2 bases, with 12 bases between. The CDR3 spans 14 residues. CDR3 sequence (DNA): TGCGCCAGCAGCAGGGGACATCAAAACTATGGCTACACCTTC. Translating gives CASSRGHQNYGYTF.

This chain links TRBV5-1 with TRBJ2-3, with 7 bases identical to TRBD2. Trimming removed 3 bases from V and 0 bases from J; junction bases left unmatched: 4. From germline, CDR1 is SGHRS and CDR2 YFSETQ. The CDR3 totals 15 residues. CDR3 DNA sequence: TGCGCCAGCAGCTACCGGGGGGATAGCACAGATACGCAGTATTTT. As protein: CASSYRGDSTDTQYF.

The gene calls are TRBV30 and TRBJ1-2, with 7 nucleotides matching TRBD1. The CDR3 loop spans 15 amino acids. Germline V lookup: CDR1 GTSNPN, CDR2 SVGIG (reference sequence). After removal of 1 base from V and 2 bases from J, the junction contained 7 bases not matched to a gene. The CDR3 is CAWSEGPTGNYGYTF. In DNA form, the CDR3 reads TGTGCCTGGAGTGAAGGCCCGACAGGGAACTATGGCTACACCTTC.

This clonotype has just a few counts. This chain uses TRBV6-2 or TRBV6-3 with TRBJ2-5, with D unclear. The CDR3 is 17 residues long. V was pared by 0 bases and J by 0 bases, with 14 bases between. CDR1 is MNHEY, CDR2 SVGEGT, per germline. CDR3 region: CASSYSSAKGYQETQYF. The CDR3 DNA follows: TGTGCCAGCAGTTACTCGTCGGCAAAGGGATACCAAGAGACCCAGTACTTC.

V gene TRBV29-1 combines with J gene TRBJ2-7; D not certain. Germline V lookup: CDR1 SQVTM, CDR2 ANQGSEA. Trimming cost V 0 bases and J 0 bases, with 9 bases left between them. This CDR3 is built from 14 residues. The CDR3 nucleotides read TGCAGCGTTGAAGACAGGTTAAGCTCCTACGAGCAGTACTTC. It specifies CSVEDRLSSYEQYF.

The rearrangement uses TRBV6-5 and TRBJ2-3, with no clear D. There are 12 residues in the CDR3. V gave up 10 bases and J gave up 0 bases, with 8 bases separating them. Germline CDR1 and CDR2: MNHEY and SVGAGI. CDR3 sequence (DNA): TGTGCCACAGGTCCTAGCACAGATACGCAGTATTTT. Its translation: CATGPSTDTQYF.

This chain links TRBV20-1 with TRBJ2-1; 9 bases match TRBD2. This CDR3 is built from 16 residues. The trim removed 0 bases at V and 3 bases at J, leaving 6 bases unmatched. Germline V gene data show CDR1 as DFQATT and CDR2 as SNEGSKA (reference sequence). As DNA, the CDR3 is TGCAGTGCTAGAGACCGTTTAGCGGGGGACTACAATGAGCAGTTCTTC. Translated, it gives CSARDRLAGDYNEQFF.

The chain employs TRBV3-1 and TRBJ2-3; TRBD2 agrees at 8 bases. The CDR3 spans 18 residues. With 4 bases clipped from V and 0 bases from J, the junction kept 12 bases outside the gene matches. Looked up from germline, CDR1 is LGHDT and CDR2 is YNNKEL (reference sequence). The CDR3: CASSRTRGGTPSTDTQYF. DNA for the CDR3: TGTGCCAGCAGCCGAACCCGGGGGGGGACCCCTAGCACAGATACGCAGTATTTT.

This clonotype was observed a few times. This chain uses TRBV5-1 with TRBJ2-1; 7 bases are a match to TRBD2. Germline V gene lookup returns CDR1 SGHRS and CDR2 YFSETQ. V lost 0 bases to trimming and J lost 9 bases; unmatched junction nucleotides: 9. This CDR3 is 15 amino acids long. The CDR3 nucleotides are TGCGCCAGCAGCTTGGCAGCGGGAAGTGCTCTTGAGCAGTTCTTC. Translating it yields CASSLAAGSALEQFF. The whole variable domain, remainder taken from reference TRBV5-1 and TRBJ2-1, is KAGVTQTPRYLIKTRGQQVTLSCSPISGHRSVSWYQQTPGQGLQFLFEYFSETQRNKGNFPGRFSGRQFSNSRSEMNVSTLELGDSALYLCASSLAAGSALEQFFGPGTRLTVL.

This clonotype occurred a few times. The chain employs TRBV7-2 and TRBJ2-7; no firm D call. The CDR3 is 12 residues long. V was clipped by 4 bases and J by 4 bases, with 8 bases between them. The germline V gene encodes CDR1 SGHTA and CDR2 FQGNSA. CDR3 coding DNA: TGTGCCAGCAGCTCTGCCCCGTACGAGCAGTACTTC. Protein product: CASSSAPYEQYF.

This clonotype was counted between two and nine times. The V call is TRBV6-1, the J call TRBJ2-2; either TRBD1 or TRBD2 may fit D (5 bases each). The CDR3 is 14 residues long. V lost 6 bases and J 5 bases, leaving 13 bases between the germline ends. From germline, CDR1 is MNHNS and CDR2 SASEGT. In nucleotides, the CDR3 is TGTGCCAGCAGACGGGACCGATCAACCGGGGAGCTGTTTTTT. Translation gives CASRRDRSTGELFF.

This clonotype has more than one count but fewer than ten. The chain joins TRBV4-1 to TRBJ2-1; D unresolved. Deletions cut 1 base from V and 0 bases from J, with 10 bases between. The germline gives CDR1 MGHRA, CDR2 YSYEKL. This CDR3 contains 16 residues. CDR3 in DNA: TGCGCCAGCAGCCAAGGCAGGCAGAGCTCCTACAATGAGCAGTTCTTC. Translating gives CASSQGRQSSYNEQFF.

The rearrangement uses TRBV3-1 and TRBJ1-1, with D perhaps matching TRBD1 (5 bases). The germline gives CDR1 LGHDT, CDR2 YNNKEL (reference sequence). The CDR3 extends over 15 amino acids. V lost 5 bases to trimming and J lost 0 bases, with 13 bases between them. The CDR3 nucleotides read TGTGCCAGCAGCATAACCGGGACGGTGAACACTGAAGCTTTCTTT. This gives the protein CASSITGTVNTEAFF.

This clonotype was counted a few times. The genes are TRBV5-1 and TRBJ2-5; 7 nucleotides line up with TRBD2. This CDR3 has 14 residues. V dropped 4 bases and J dropped 1; count of bases not matched to a gene: 4. The germline gives CDR1 SGHRS, CDR2 YFSETQ. The CDR3 sequence: CASSVGLPQETQYF. CDR3 nucleotide sequence: TGCGCCAGCAGCGTGGGACTACCCCAAGAGACCCAGTACTTC.

This chain joins TRBV18 and TRBJ2-1; D gene ambiguous. The CDR3 loop spans 15 amino acids. The germline V gene encodes CDR1 KGHSH and CDR2 LQKENI. V was shortened by 3 bases and J by 3 bases, with 12 bases between the two germline ends. CDR3 region: CASSPSLSLYNEQFF. Here the CDR3 DNA reads TGTGCCAGCTCACCCAGTCTTTCCCTCTACAATGAGCAGTTCTTC. The variable domain in full, with the rest retrieved from reference TRBV18 and TRBJ2-1, is NAGVMQNPRHLVRRRGQEARLRCSPMKGHSHVYWYRQLPEEGLKFMVYLQKENIIDESGMPKERFSAEFPKEGPSILRIQQVVRGDSAAYFCASSPSLSLYNEQFFGPGTRLTVL.

This clonotype has only a few counts. The chain has TRBV20-1 and TRBJ2-7; 10 bases align to TRBD2. The V and J ends lost 0 bases and 3 bases, in that order; junction bases with no gene match: 5. Germline V gene sequence: CDR1 DFQATT, CDR2 SNEGSKA (reference sequence). CDR3 length equals 15 residues. As DNA, the CDR3 is TGCAGTGCTAGAGATCTAGTAGCGGGAGGCTACGAGCAGTACTTC. Amino acids: CSARDLVAGGYEQYF.